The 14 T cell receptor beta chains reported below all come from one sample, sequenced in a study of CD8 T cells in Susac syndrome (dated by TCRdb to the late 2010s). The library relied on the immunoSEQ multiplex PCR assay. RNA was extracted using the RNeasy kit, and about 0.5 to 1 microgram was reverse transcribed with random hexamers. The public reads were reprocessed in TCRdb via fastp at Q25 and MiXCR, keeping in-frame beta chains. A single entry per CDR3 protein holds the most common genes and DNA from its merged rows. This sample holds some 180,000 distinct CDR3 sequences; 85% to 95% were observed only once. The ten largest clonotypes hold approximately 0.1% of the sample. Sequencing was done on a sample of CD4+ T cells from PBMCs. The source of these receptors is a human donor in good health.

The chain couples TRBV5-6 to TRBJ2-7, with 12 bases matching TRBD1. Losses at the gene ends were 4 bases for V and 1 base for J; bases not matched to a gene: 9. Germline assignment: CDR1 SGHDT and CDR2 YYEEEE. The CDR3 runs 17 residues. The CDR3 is CASSPAPGQGASYEQYV. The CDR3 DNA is TGTGCCAGCAGCCCCGCCCCGGGACAGGGGGCATCCTACGAGCAGTACGTC.

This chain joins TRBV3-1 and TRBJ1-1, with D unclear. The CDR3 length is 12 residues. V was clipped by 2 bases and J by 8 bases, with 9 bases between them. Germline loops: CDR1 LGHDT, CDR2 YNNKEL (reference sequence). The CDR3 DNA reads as TGTGCCAGCAGCCAACAAGGCGCCGAAGCTTTCTTT. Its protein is CASSQQGAEAFF.

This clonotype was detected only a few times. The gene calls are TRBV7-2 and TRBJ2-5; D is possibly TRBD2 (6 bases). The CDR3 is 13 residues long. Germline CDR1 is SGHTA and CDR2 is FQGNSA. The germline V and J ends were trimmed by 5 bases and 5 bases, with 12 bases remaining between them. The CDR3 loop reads CASSPRGLETQYF. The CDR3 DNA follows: TGTGCCAGCAGCCCTCGGGGGTTGGAGACCCAGTACTTC.

CDR3 region: CASSPRHYGYTF. In DNA, the CDR3 is TGTGCCAGTAGTCCTCGACATTATGGCTACACCTTC. The chain recombines TRBV19 with TRBJ1-2; D not certain. The CDR3 has 12 amino acids. Trimming shortened V by 5 bases and J by 5 bases, and 9 bases separated the two germline ends. Per germline, CDR1 LNHDA and CDR2 SQIVND (reference sequence).

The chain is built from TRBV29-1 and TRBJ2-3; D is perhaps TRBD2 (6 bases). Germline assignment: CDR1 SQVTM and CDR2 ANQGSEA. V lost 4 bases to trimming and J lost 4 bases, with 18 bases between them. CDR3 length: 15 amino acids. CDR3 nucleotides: TGCAGCGTTGCGCGTGGTGCGGGGCTTTCAGATACGCAGTATTTT. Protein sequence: CSVARGAGLSDTQYF.

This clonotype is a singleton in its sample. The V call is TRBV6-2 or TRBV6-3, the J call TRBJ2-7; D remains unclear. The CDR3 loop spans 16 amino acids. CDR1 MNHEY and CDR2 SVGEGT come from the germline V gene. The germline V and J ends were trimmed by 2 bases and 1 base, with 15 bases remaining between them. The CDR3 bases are TGTGCCAGCAGTTACCAGCAAGGGTATCCTTCCTACGAGCAGTACGTC. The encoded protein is CASSYQQGYPSYEQYV.

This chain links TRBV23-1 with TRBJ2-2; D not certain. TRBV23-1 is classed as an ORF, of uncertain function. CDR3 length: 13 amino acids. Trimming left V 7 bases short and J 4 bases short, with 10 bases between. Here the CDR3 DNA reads TGCGCCAGCACCCCCAGAACCACCGGGGAGCTGTTTTTT. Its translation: CASTPRTTGELFF.

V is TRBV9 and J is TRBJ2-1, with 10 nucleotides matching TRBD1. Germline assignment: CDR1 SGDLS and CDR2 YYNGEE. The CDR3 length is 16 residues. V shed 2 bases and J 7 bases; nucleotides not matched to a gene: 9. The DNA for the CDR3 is TGTGCCAGCAGCGTTCCCGGGACAGGGGAGAGGAATGAGCAGTTCTTC. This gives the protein CASSVPGTGERNEQFF.

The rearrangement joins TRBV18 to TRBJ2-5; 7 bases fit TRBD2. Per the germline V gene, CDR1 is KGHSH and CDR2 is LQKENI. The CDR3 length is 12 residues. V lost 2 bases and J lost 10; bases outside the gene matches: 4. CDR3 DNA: TGTGCCAGCTCACCAAGCAGCGGGGACCAGTACTTC. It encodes CASSPSSGDQYF.

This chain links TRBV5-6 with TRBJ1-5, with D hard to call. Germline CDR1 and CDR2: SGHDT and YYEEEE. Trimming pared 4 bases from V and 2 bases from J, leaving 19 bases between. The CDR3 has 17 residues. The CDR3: CASSSRRSVTGNQPQHF. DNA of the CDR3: TGTGCCAGCAGCAGCCGCCGGAGCGTCACGGGCAATCAGCCCCAGCATTTT.

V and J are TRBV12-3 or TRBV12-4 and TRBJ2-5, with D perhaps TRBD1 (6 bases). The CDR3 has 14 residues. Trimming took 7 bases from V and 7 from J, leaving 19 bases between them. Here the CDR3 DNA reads TGTGCCAGCACCACCGGACAGCCCGGGTGGACCCAGTACTTC. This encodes CASTTGQPGWTQYF.

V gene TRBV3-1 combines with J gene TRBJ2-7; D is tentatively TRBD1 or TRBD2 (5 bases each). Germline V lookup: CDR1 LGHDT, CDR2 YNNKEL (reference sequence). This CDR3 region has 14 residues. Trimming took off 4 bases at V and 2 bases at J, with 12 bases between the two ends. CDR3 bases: TGTGCCAGCAGCCCCCGCCGGGGCCCCTACGAGCAGTACTTC. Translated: CASSPRRGPYEQYF.

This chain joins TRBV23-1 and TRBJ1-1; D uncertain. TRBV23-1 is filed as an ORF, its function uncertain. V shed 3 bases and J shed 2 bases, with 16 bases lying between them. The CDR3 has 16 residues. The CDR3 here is CASSHFSWGLNTEAFF. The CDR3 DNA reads TGCGCCAGCAGTCACTTTTCGTGGGGTCTCAACACTGAAGCTTTCTTT.

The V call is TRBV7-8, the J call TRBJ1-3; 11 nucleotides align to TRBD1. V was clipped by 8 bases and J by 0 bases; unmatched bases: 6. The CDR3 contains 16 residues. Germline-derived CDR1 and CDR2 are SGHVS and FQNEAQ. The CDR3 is CASGGQGASSGNTIYF. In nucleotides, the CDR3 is TGTGCCAGCGGCGGACAGGGGGCTAGCTCTGGAAACACCATATATTTT.